This is a list of T cell receptor beta chains from one sample in a study of T cells after yellow fever vaccination. TCRdb reprocessed the 5' RACE reads via MiXCR and lists one record per CDR3 protein. The repertoire includes 550,000 to 750,000 distinct CDR3 sequences, roughly 13% of them detected once, and more than 13% sits in the top ten. Sample: PBMCs, taken on the day of the yellow fever booster vaccination. These receptors were taken from a man aged 30 to 39 who received the YFV17D yellow fever vaccine. The CDR3 runs from the conserved cysteine through the conserved F or W. A D gene is named only where the DNA matches it firmly. Clone sizes are given selectively: once, few, many, or a class where the clone is expanded.

d_gene	j_gene	v_gene	abundance	CDR3nt	CDR3aa
TRBD1	TRBJ2-6	TRBV6-1	NA	TGTGCCAGCAGTGGGACAGGGGGCGTCTCTGGGGCCAACGTCCTGACTTTC	CASSGTGGVSGANVLTF
NA	TRBJ2-4	TRBV27	many	TGTGCCAGCAGTCTACAACGGACGGGGATTCAGTACTTC	CASSLQRTGIQYF
TRBD2	TRBJ2-1	TRBV7-2	NA	TGTGCCAGCAGCTTAGGGCCTAGCGGGCTTAATGAGCAGTTCTTC	CASSLGPSGLNEQFF
NA	TRBJ1-6	TRBV7-2	NA	TGTGCCAGCAGCATCGAGGGTTTTCGTAATTCACCCCTCCACTTT	CASSIEGFRNSPLHF
NA	TRBJ2-5	TRBV20-1	NA	TGCAGTGCTAATGGGAAGAACCCCACGGAGACCCAGTACTTC	CSANGKNPTETQYF
NA	TRBJ2-7	TRBV12-5	NA	TGTGCTAGTGGTTTGTACGGGATTAGGTACGAGCAGTACTTC	CASGLYGIRYEQYF
TRBD2	TRBJ2-7	TRBV5-1	NA	TGCGCCAGCGGCGAGGGACTAGCGGGAGACGAGCAGTACTTC	CASGEGLAGDEQYF
TRBD2	TRBJ2-3	TRBV6-1	NA	TGTGCCAGCAGTGACGTCCGACTAGCGGGAGGGGGAGATACGCAGTATTTT	CASSDVRLAGGGDTQYF
TRBD2	TRBJ2-7	TRBV28	NA	TGTGCCAGCAGTAGACTAGCGGGAGCATCCTACGAGCAGTACTTC	CASSRLAGASYEQYF
TRBD2	TRBJ2-5	TRBV20-1	few	TGCAGTGCTAAGGCTAGCGGGAGGGTCTGGGAGACCCAGTACTTC	CSAKASGRVWETQYF
NA	TRBJ2-1	TRBV10-3	NA	TGTGCCATCAGTGTAACCGGAGGGGACTACAATGAGCAGTTCTTC	CAISVTGGDYNEQFF
TRBD2	TRBJ2-1	TRBV20-1	few	TGCAGTGCTAGAGTTCTCAGGCAACTACTAGCGGAGATATACAATGAGCAGTTCTTC	CSARVLRQLLAEIYNEQFF
TRBD1	TRBJ2-1	TRBV5-4	NA	TGTGCCAGCAGCTTCCCGGGACAGGGCTACAATGAGCAGTTCTTC	CASSFPGQGYNEQFF
TRBD2	TRBJ2-7	TRBV28	NA	TGTGCCAGCAGCTCCTGGACTAGCGGAGCCTACGAGCAGTACTTC	CASSSWTSGAYEQYF
NA	TRBJ2-1	TRBV10-3	few	TGTGCCATCAGTGACCCAACTGAGGGAGGGGGCTTGGAGCAGTTCTTC	CAISDPTEGGGLEQFF
NA	TRBJ2-3	TRBV18	NA	TGTGCCAGCTCACCAGAGGACGGCTTTAGCACAGATACGCAGTATTTT	CASSPEDGFSTDTQYF